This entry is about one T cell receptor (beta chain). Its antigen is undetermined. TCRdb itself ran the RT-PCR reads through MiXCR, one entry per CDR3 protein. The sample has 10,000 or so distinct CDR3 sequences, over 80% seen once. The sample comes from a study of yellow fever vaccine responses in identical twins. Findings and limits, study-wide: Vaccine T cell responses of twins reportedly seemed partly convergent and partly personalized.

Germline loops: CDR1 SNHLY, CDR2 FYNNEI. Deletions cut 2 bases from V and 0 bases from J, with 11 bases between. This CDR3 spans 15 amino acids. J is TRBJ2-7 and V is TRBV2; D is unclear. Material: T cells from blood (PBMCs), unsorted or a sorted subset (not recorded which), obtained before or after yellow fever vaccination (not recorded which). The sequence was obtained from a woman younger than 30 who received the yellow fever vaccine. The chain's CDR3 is CASSETMGSSYEQYV. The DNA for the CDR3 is TGTGCCAGCAGTGAAACAATGGGGTCCTCCTACGAGCAGTACGTC.